This paragraph reports one TCR beta chain. The antigen remains unidentified. This sample was included in a study of cytomegalovirus exposure and HLA in healthy donors. In the study overall: A subsequent analysis reported that the approximately 120 validation repertoires were produced on the same platform that had also been used for the roughly 670 first-cohort repertoires. Findings of the study overall: According to a subsequent analysis, TCR clusters identified in the first cohort showed a tendency to co-occur across the roughly 110 validation repertoires. In vitro experiments confirmed that a few CMV-associated chains were specific for CMV antigens. Whilst most TCR sequences proved rare, a subset of public TCRs occurred across many donors.

Method: immunoSEQ multiplex PCR; TCRdb's copy keeps in-frame clones and lacks some. This sample has about 65,000 clones, with around 90% found just once. V dropped 3 bases and J dropped 6 bases, with 7 bases sitting between them. CDR1 SGHNT and CDR2 YYREEE come from the germline V gene (reference sequence). This CDR3 spans 12 amino acids. The J gene is TRBJ2-1, the V gene TRBV5-4; possibly TRBD1 for D (5 bases). Sequencing was performed on PBMCs. This sequence originates from a woman aged 18-30 years in good health and CMV-seronegative. In DNA form, the CDR3 reads TGTGCCAGCAGCTCTGGGGCCAATGAGCAGTTCTTC. Its protein product is CASSSGANEQFF.